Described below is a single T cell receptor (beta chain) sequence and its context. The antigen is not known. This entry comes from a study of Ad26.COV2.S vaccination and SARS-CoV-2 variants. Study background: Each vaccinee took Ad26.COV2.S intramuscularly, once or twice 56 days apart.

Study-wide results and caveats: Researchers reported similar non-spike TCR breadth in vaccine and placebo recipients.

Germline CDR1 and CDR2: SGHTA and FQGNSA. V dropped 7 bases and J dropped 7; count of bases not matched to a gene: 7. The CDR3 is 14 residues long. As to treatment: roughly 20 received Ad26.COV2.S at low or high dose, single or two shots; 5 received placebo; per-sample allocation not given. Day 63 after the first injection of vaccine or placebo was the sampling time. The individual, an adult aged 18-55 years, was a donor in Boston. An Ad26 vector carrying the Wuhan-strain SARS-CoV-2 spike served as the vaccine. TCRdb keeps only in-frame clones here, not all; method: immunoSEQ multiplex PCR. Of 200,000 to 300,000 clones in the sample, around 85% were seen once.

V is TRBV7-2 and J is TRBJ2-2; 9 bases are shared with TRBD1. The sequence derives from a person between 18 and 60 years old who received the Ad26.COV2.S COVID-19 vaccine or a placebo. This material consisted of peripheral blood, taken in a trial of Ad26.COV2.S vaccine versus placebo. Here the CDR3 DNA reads TGTGCCAGCACCTCGACAGGGGGGCACGGGGAGCTGTTTTTT. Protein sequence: CASTSTGGHGELFF. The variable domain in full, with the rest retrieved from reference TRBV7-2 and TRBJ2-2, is GAGVSQSPSNKVTEKGKDVELRCDPISGHTALYWYRQSLGQGLEFLIYFQGNSAPDKSGLPSDRFSAERTGGSVSTLTIQRTQQEDSAVYLCASTSTGGHGELFFGEGSRLTVL.